The 26 T cell receptor beta chains listed next were all sequenced from one sample in a study of T cells in Graves' hyperthyroidism and ophthalmopathy. There were TCR beta CDR3 regions amplified from RNA transcripts. Primed by the HTBI set, a first-round RT-PCR was run on the TCR CDR3. MiXCR, applied by TCRdb to the multiplex PCR reads, yields one record per CDR3 protein. The table lists about 380,000 distinct CDR3 sequences, 18% of them singletons. Source material: blood. The receptors were gathered from a man in his late teens or twenties with Graves' ophthalmopathy.

This clonotype has a count of ten or more. V and J are TRBV2 and TRBJ2-5; D is possibly TRBD1 (6 bases). Deletions cut 6 bases from V and 2 bases from J, with 7 bases between. The CDR3 loop spans 12 amino acids. Looked up from germline, CDR1 is SNHLY and CDR2 is FYNNEI. This CDR3 reads CASRTGQETQYF. CDR3 DNA sequence: TGTGCCAGCAGAACAGGGCAAGAGACCCAGTACTTC.

About this clonotype itself: A read error may be the cause here, since a much bigger clone is one base away. This chain connects TRBV9 to TRBJ2-7; D possibly corresponds to TRBD1 (6 bases). V was clipped by 4 bases and J by 5 bases, with 16 bases between them. Germline V gene lookup returns CDR1 SGDLS and CDR2 YYNGEE. CDR3 length equals 14 residues. The CDR3 DNA follows: TGTGCCAGCAGCTCGCCGACAGGATCGGACGAGCAGTACTTC. This encodes CASSSPTGSDEQYF.

The chain uses TRBV4-1 and TRBJ1-1, with TRBD1 identical over 11 bases. Germline V lookup: CDR1 MGHRA, CDR2 YSYEKL. The CDR3 has 15 residues. With 4 bases clipped from V and 1 base from J, the junction kept 2 bases outside the gene matches. CDR3 sequence reads: CASSRGQGGNTEAFF. The CDR3 DNA reads TGCGCCAGCAGCCGGGGACAGGGGGGGAACACTGAAGCTTTCTTT.

About this clonotype: The junction differs from germline at one of its ends, possibly a read error. V is TRBV5-1 and J is TRBJ1-2; D is possibly TRBD1 (6 bases). Germline V lookup: CDR1 SGHRS, CDR2 YFSETQ. The CDR3 is made up of 16 amino acids. CDR3 sequence (DNA): TGTGCCAGCAGCTTAGGCGAGGGGGGTTCTCGGTATGGCTACGCCTTC. Amino acid sequence: CASSLGEGGSRYGYAF.

In this sample, this clonotype turned up many times. The rearrangement links TRBV6-2 or TRBV6-3 to TRBJ2-7; D is uncertain. The V gene's germline CDR1 is MNHEY and CDR2 SVGEGT. This CDR3 comprises 16 residues. Trimming removed 2 bases at V and 2 bases at J, with 16 bases between. CDR3 nucleotide sequence: TGTGCCAGCAGTTACGGGCAGGACCATTGGGCCTACGAGCAGTACTTC. Its translation is CASSYGQDHWAYEQYF.

This chain joins TRBV29-1 and TRBJ1-2; perhaps TRBD1 as D (6 bases). The germline gives CDR1 SQVTM, CDR2 ANQGSEA. V was trimmed by 6 bases and J by 4 bases, leaving 15 bases between them. The CDR3 consists of 13 residues. CDR3 sequence: CSVRGGFSYGYTF. CDR3 DNA: TGCAGCGTGAGGGGGGGGTTTAGCTATGGCTACACCTTC.

This clonotype showed up many times. The chain uses TRBV4-1 and TRBJ2-7; tentatively, D is TRBD2 (6 bases). The CDR3 covers 14 residues. Germline V CDR1 and CDR2: MGHRA, YSYEKL. V lost 4 bases and J lost 2, with 12 bases in between. Here the CDR3 DNA reads TGCGCCAGCAGCCCGGGACTGAGACCCTACGAGCAGTACTTC. Its protein is CASSPGLRPYEQYF.

This clonotype was detected a few times. The rearrangement links TRBV3-1 to TRBJ2-1, with D unclear. The germline V gene encodes CDR1 LGHDT and CDR2 YNNKEL (reference sequence). The CDR3 sequence is 12 residues long. Trimming took 1 base from V and 6 from J, leaving 4 bases between them. This CDR3 is CASSQVSNEQFF. The CDR3 DNA reads TGTGCCAGCAGCCAAGTCAGCAATGAGCAGTTCTTC.

This clonotype was counted only a few times. This chain links TRBV11-1 with TRBJ1-6; D might be TRBD1 (5 bases). Germline V gene data show CDR1 as SGHAT and CDR2 as FQDESV (reference sequence). The CDR3 has 14 residues. V lost 5 bases to trimming and J lost 9 bases, with 14 bases between them. The DNA of the CDR3 is TGTGCCAGCAGCGTTGAAGGGGAAGGTTCACCCCTCCACTTT. It yields the protein CASSVEGEGSPLHF. Based on the CDR3 plus reference TRBV11-1 and TRBJ1-6, the full variable domain is EAEVAQSPRYKITEKSQAVAFWCDPISGHATLYWYRQILGQGPELLVQFQDESVVDDSQLPKDRFSAERLKGVDSTLKIQPAELGDSAMYLCASSVEGEGSPLHFGNGTRLTVT.

In regard to this clonotype: Possible read error: a much larger clone is one base away. Because the CDR3's place on the DNA is in doubt, the DNA is left out and the CDR3 is given as listed by TCRdb. V usage is TRBV12-3 or TRBV12-4 and J usage is TRBJ2-1; the table's D call TRBD1 went unverified against the DNA. The CDR3 is 13 amino acids in total, end residues counted. CDR3 protein: CASVGGGSDEQLF.

This clonotype was counted between two and nine times. The V gene is TRBV6-6, the J gene TRBJ2-7, with D uncertain. Trimming removed 0 bases from V and 2 bases from J, with 8 bases in between. In germline, CDR1 is MNHNY, CDR2 SVGAGI (reference sequence). This CDR3 comprises 14 residues. CDR3 sequence: CASSYSDGTYEQYF. The CDR3, as DNA: TGTGCCAGCAGTTACTCGGACGGTACCTACGAGCAGTACTTC.

As regards this clonotype: Compared with germline, one end of the junction differs, possibly owing to a read error. This chain joins TRBV13 and TRBJ2-7, with 7 bases aligning to TRBD1. Per the germline V gene, CDR1 is PRHDT and CDR2 is FYEKMQ (reference sequence). The CDR3 is 12 amino acids. The CDR3 bases are TGCGCCAGCAGGGGGAGCTCCTACGAGCAGTACTTC. Translated, it gives CASRGSSYEQYF.

There are a few counts of this clonotype. This chain uses TRBV10-3 with TRBJ1-1; TRBD1 agrees at 9 bases. Germline V gene lookup returns CDR1 ENHRY and CDR2 SYGVKD. The junction had 6 bases not matched to a gene; V was cut back by 7 bases and J by 3 bases. The CDR3 runs to 14 residues. CDR3 amino acids: CAITLGQGYTEAFF. The CDR3 nucleotides read TGTGCCATCACCTTGGGACAGGGATACACTGAAGCTTTCTTT.

This clonotype appeared a few times. This chain uses TRBV18 with TRBJ2-4; 7 positions agree with TRBD1. V was pared by 3 bases and J by 8 bases, with 4 bases of the junction left unmatched. The CDR3 covers 13 residues. CDR1 is KGHSH, CDR2 LQKENI, per germline. CDR3 loop: CASSPTGKDIQYF. The DNA for the CDR3 is TGTGCCAGCTCACCGACAGGGAAGGACATTCAGTACTTC.

This clonotype was seen a few times. The chain carries TRBV5-5 and TRBJ1-6, with D maybe TRBD1 (5 bases). V was pared by 5 bases and J by 0 bases, with 15 bases between. The length of the CDR3 is 17 residues. CDR1 is SGHKS and CDR2 is YYEKEE in the germline V gene (reference sequence). The DNA for the CDR3 is TGTGCCAGCAGAAAGGGACTGCCGAGCTCCTATAATTCACCCCTCCACTTT. This translates into CASRKGLPSSYNSPLHF.

This clonotype was observed a few times. The chain is built from TRBV28 and TRBJ1-6; D is perhaps TRBD1 (5 bases). CDR1 and CDR2 (germline): MDHEN, SYDVKM. The CDR3 runs 15 residues. Between the trimmed V and J ends, which lost 3 bases and 7 bases, there was a span of 13 bases. This CDR3 reads CASSFLSGDNSPLHF. DNA for the CDR3: TGTGCCAGCAGTTTCCTTTCCGGGGACAATTCACCCCTCCACTTT.

In its sample, this clonotype was seen many times. The CDR3 nucleotides read TGCAGTGCTAGAGTTGCAACTAATGAAAAACTGTTTTTT. It specifies CSARVATNEKLFF. This sequence joins TRBV20-1 and TRBJ1-4; no firm D call. CDR1 DFQATT and CDR2 SNEGSKA come from the germline V gene (reference sequence). The CDR3 sequence is 13 residues long. Trimming pared 1 base from V and 0 bases from J, leaving 3 bases between.

The gene calls are TRBV7-9 and TRBJ2-5; the match to TRBD2 covers 16 bases. CDR1 is SEHNR and CDR2 is FQNEAQ in the germline V gene (reference sequence). After removal of 5 bases from V and 5 bases from J, the junction contained 14 bases not matched to a gene. This CDR3 is 19 amino acids long. The CDR3 spells CASSLHRGLAGGLRETQYF. The DNA of the CDR3 is TGTGCCAGCAGCCTCCACCGGGGACTAGCGGGGGGGCTGCGTGAGACCCAGTACTTC.

J is TRBJ2-5 and V is TRBV18; 9 positions agree with TRBD1. This CDR3 comprises 15 residues. Germline trimming cut 3 bases from V and 4 bases from J; bases unmatched to any gene: 6. Germline CDR1 KGHSH, CDR2 LQKENI. In DNA form, the CDR3 reads TGTGCCAGCTCACCCCGGGACAGGGCATCAGAGACCCAGTACTTC. Translation: CASSPRDRASETQYF.

CDR3 coding DNA: TGCAGTGCTTTTGCCCTATCCGGGGGCTACACCTTC. It encodes CSAFALSGGYTF. The chain combines TRBV20-1 with TRBJ1-2; D is unclear. Germline V gene lookup returns CDR1 DFQATT and CDR2 SNEGSKA (reference sequence). The CDR3 consists of 12 residues. V was clipped by 5 bases and J by 8 bases, with 15 bases between them.

Ten or more counts support this clonotype. This chain joins TRBV13 and TRBJ2-5, with D possibly being TRBD1 (6 bases). Between the trimmed V and J ends, which lost 3 bases and 3 bases, there was a span of 11 bases. The germline CDR1 and CDR2 sequences are PRHDT and FYEKMQ (reference sequence). The CDR3 length is 14 residues. The CDR3 here is CASSFSRGKETQYF. The CDR3 region has the DNA TGTGCCAGCAGCTTCAGCAGGGGAAAAGAGACCCAGTACTTC.

In this sample, this clonotype turned up a few times. This chain joins TRBV7-3 and TRBJ1-1, with TRBD1 matching 7 bases. The CDR3 has 13 amino acids. Germline trimming cut 6 bases from V and 3 bases from J; bases unmatched to any gene: 4. Germline-derived CDR1 and CDR2 are SGHTA and FQGTGA. CDR3 amino acids: CASRNQGDTEAFF. CDR3 nucleotides: TGTGCCAGCAGAAACCAGGGGGACACTGAAGCTTTCTTT.

This rearrangement joins TRBV5-1 to TRBJ2-1; possibly TRBD1 for D (5 bases). Germline V gene lookup returns CDR1 SGHRS and CDR2 YFSETQ. The CDR3 runs to 14 residues. Trimming stripped 4 bases from V and 4 bases from J, with 12 bases between. CDR3 in DNA: TGCGCCAGCAGCCCAGCTGACAGTTACAATGAGCAGTTCTTC. It encodes CASSPADSYNEQFF.

With regard to this clonotype: Since a much larger clone is just one base distant, this may be a read error. The chain recombines TRBV20-1 with TRBJ2-3; 11 nucleotides match TRBD2. The CDR3 spans 15 residues. CDR1 and CDR2 from the germline V gene are DFQATT and SNEGSKA (reference sequence). The DNA for the CDR3 is TGCAGTCCAAAGACTAGCGGGGAGTACACAGATACGCGGTATTTT. Translated, it gives CSPKTSGEYTDTRYF.

Many counts were recorded for this clonotype. This chain joins TRBV5-8 and TRBJ2-1; 9 positions match TRBD2. From germline, CDR1 is SGHTS and CDR2 YDEGEE. V was pared by 0 bases and J by 8 bases, with 3 bases of the junction left unmatched. The CDR3 spans 14 residues. The DNA for the CDR3 is TGTGCCAGCAGCTTGGTGCGGGGGGGGGATGAGCAGTTCTTC. Translated: CASSLVRGGDEQFF.

This clonotype was observed a few times. The chain has TRBV2 and TRBJ1-5; a possible D gene is TRBD1 (6 bases). CDR1 and CDR2 (germline): SNHLY, FYNNEI. V dropped 6 bases and J dropped 15 bases, with 18 bases sitting between them. The CDR3 contains 12 residues. The CDR3 nucleotides read TGTGCCAGCAGCTCTTCGCAGGGGTTTGGGCATTTT. Its protein is CASSSSQGFGHF.